This paragraph covers one T cell receptor (beta chain) sequence. Its cognate antigen is unknown. These data belong to a study of T cell responses to AZD1222 COVID-19 vaccine. Study in general: It was second doses at about 4 or about 12 weeks that were pooled.

Measured with immunoSEQ multiplex PCR; TCRdb has only the in-frame clones, and not every one. Among 150,000 to 200,000 clones listed, about nine tenths were seen once. The CDR3 is made up of 14 amino acids. V lost 7 bases to trimming and J lost 4 bases; unmatched junction nucleotides: 5. CDR1 SGHNT and CDR2 YENEEA come from the germline V gene. Study results and caveats: Clonal diversity was possibly underestimated, and the donors were mostly white British, with more females.

The origin of this receptor is an adult in good health. The chain recombines TRBV11-3 with TRBJ2-2; 8 bases match TRBD2. The sample consisted of peripheral blood, taken on day 0 of AZD1222 vaccination. In nucleotides, the CDR3 is TGTGCCAGCAAACCGGGAGGGCCCACCGGGGAGCTGTTTTTT. Protein sequence: CASKPGGPTGELFF.